This T cell receptor beta chain was identified in a study of identical twins. TCRdb reprocessed the 5' RACE reads via MiXCR and lists one record per CDR3 protein. Of about 890,000 distinct CDR3 sequences listed, approximately 13% are singletons. This clonotype occurred a few times. CDR3 size: 21 residues. Unmatched junction bases numbered 15, after V lost 0 bases and J lost 0 bases. Germline loops: CDR1 SGHAT, CDR2 FQDESV (reference sequence). A further study also used this sample, focusing on yellow fever vaccine responses in identical twins.

The chain uses TRBV11-1 and TRBJ2-1; TRBD2 aligns across 9 bases. The sequence came from a woman under 30 in good health. The sequencing input was PBMCs. CDR3 amino acids: CASSLAAGRTSDKSSYNEQFF. The CDR3 DNA reads as TGTGCCAGCAGCTTAGCGGCGGGTAGGACTAGCGACAAGAGCTCCTACAATGAGCAGTTCTTC.